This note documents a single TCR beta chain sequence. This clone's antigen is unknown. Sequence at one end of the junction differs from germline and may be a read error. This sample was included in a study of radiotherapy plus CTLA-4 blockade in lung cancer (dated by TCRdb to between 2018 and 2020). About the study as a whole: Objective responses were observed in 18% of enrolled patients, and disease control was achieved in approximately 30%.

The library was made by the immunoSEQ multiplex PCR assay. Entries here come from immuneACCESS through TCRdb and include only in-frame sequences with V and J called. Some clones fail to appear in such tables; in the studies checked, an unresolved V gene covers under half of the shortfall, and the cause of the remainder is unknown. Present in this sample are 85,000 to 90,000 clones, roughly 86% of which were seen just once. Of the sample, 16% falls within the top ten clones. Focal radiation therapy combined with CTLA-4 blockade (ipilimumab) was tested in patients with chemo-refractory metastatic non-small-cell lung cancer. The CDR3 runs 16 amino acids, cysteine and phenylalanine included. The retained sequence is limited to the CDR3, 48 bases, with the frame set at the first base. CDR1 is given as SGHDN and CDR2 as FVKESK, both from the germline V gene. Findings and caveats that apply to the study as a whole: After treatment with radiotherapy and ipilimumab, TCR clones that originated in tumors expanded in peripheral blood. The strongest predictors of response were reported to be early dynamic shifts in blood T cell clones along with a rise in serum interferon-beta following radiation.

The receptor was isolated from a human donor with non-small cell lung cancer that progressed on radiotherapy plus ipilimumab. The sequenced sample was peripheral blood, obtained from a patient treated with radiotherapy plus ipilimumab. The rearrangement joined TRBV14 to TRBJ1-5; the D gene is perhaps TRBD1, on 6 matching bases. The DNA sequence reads TGTGCCAGCAGCCCTGGGGGGGGCTATAGCATTCAGCCCCAGCATTTT. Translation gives CASSPGGGYSIQPQHF.